This paragraph reports one TCR beta chain. Its antigen is not identified. This entry comes from a study of cytomegalovirus exposure and HLA in healthy donors. Study details: Earlier, 100 million to 120 million unique TCR beta sequences were recovered from about 200 million T cells by an analysis. Study outcomes and limitations: A later look showed TCR association rates differing by HLA locus, highest for DRB1 and lowest for HLA-C.

Unrecorded immune exposure was likely among donors, who were nominally healthy when sampled. Trimming cost V 3 bases and J 4 bases, with 18 bases left between them. This CDR3 spans 16 amino acids. CDR1 and CDR2 (germline): SEHNR, FQNEAQ (reference sequence). The PCR was carried out with 60 Vbeta primers and 13 Jbeta primers. As originally analysed: Unique TCR beta chains totaled about 78 million in a later count, with around 12 million of them shared. Here immunoSEQ multiplex PCR was the method, and the copy in TCRdb shows in-frame clones only, minus some. V and J calls and clone size are as listed in that table; D and trimming were resolved from the DNA. Seen here are approximately 91,000 clones, around 73% observed once, and the top ten hold about 1.2%.

The TCR comes from a female donor in good health and CMV-seronegative. J is TRBJ2-5 and V is TRBV7-9; weak D call: TRBD2 (5 bases). The sample was PBMCs. This CDR3 reads CASSFPPIPRGETQYF. The CDR3 region has the DNA TGTGCCAGCAGCTTCCCACCTATCCCCCGGGGAGAGACCCAGTACTTC.